This TCR beta chain was recovered during a study of control samples from healthy donors and cancer patients. The V end was cut by 2 bases, the J end by 7 bases, with 8 bases between. Germline V CDR1 and CDR2: MNHEY, SMNVEV (reference sequence). The CDR3 is 13 amino acids. Sequencing used immunoSEQ multiplex PCR; TCRdb keeps in-frame clones, though not all of them. This table has 150,000 to 190,000 clones, over 90% appearing once. The chain joins TRBV27 to TRBJ1-4; the D gene is possibly TRBD1 (6 bases). The sequence was obtained from a man in his fifties in good health. Sequencing was carried out using blood. CDR3 sequence (DNA): TGTGCCAGCAGTTTAGGAGGGGGTGAAAAACTGTTTTTT. Protein: CASSLGGGEKLFF. Complete variable domain (other parts from reference TRBV27 and TRBJ1-4): EAQVTQNPRYLITVTGKKLTVTCSQNMNHEYMSWYRQDPGLGLRQIYYSMNVEVTDKGDVPEGYKVSRKEKRNFPLILESPSPNQTSLYFCASSLGGGEKLFFGSGTQLSVL.